The present T cell receptor (beta chain) was sequenced within a study of blood T cell repertoires in COVID-19. At the level of the study: Donors in the United States, Italy and Spain gave samples during acute or convalescent COVID-19. PBMCs, B-cell-depleted T cells, or T cells were the source of the cDNA or gDNA that made up the material.

Measured with immunoSEQ multiplex PCR; TCRdb has only the in-frame clones, and not every one. The table lists 110,000 to 150,000 clones, around 80% of them singletons, with less than 5.5% in the top ten. CDR1 and CDR2 from the germline V gene are MNHNS and SASEGT. The J segment lost 4 bases and the V segment lost 3 bases, leaving 5 bases of the junction unmatched. This CDR3 spans 14 amino acids. The chain links TRBV6-1 to TRBJ2-5; 7 positions agree with TRBD1. The clonotype comes from a woman in her forties or fifties with acute or convalescent COVID-19. Sequenced input: peripheral blood. The CDR3 reads CASSDRRTGETQYF. The CDR3 nucleotides are TGTGCCAGCAGTGACCGCAGGACAGGAGAGACCCAGTACTTC.